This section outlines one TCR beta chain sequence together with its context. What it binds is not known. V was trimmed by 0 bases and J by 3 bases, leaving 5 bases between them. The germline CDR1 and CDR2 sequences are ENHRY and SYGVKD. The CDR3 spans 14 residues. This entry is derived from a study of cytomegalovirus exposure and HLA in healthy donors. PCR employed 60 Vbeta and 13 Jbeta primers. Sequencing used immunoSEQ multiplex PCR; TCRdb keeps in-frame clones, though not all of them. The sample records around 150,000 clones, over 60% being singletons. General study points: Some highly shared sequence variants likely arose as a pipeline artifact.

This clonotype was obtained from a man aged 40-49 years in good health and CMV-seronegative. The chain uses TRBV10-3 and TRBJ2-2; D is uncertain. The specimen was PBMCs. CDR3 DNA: TGTGCCATCAGTGAGTCTTCCGACACCGGGGAGCTGTTTTTT. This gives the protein CAISESSDTGELFF.